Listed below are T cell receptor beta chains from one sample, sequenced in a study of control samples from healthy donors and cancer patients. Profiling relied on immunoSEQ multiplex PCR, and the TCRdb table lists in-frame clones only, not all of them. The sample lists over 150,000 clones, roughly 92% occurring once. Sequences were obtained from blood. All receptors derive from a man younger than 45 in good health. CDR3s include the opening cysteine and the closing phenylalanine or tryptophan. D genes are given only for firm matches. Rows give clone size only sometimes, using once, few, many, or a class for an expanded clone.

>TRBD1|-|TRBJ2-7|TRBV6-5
TGTGCCAGCAATCACAGGGGTTACGAGCAGTACTTC
CASNHRGYEQYF
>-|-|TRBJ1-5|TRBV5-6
TGTGCCAGCAGCTTGTTCAGGGGCGGGAACAATCAGCCCCAGCATTTT
CASSLFRGGNNQPQHF
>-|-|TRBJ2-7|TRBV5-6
TGTGCCAGCAGCTTGGCCGGCAGGGGAGGTTATGACTACGAGCAGTACTTC
CASSLAGRGGYDYEQYF
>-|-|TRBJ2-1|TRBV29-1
TGCAGCGTTGAAGATGGGGACATCTACAATGAGCAGTTCTTC
CSVEDGDIYNEQFF
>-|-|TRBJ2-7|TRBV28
TGTGCCAGCACGGGGCACCAGGGGAGGTTTTACGAGCAGTACTTC
CASTGHQGRFYEQYF
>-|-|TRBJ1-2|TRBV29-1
TGCAGCGTTTACAGGGATAAGGGCTACACCTTC
CSVYRDKGYTF
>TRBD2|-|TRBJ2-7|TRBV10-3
TGTGCCACCGGGACTAGCGGTAACGAGCAGTACTTC
CATGTSGNEQYF
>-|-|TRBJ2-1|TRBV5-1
TGCGCCAGCAGCTTGGAGGCTAGCTCCTACAATGAGCAGTTCTTC
CASSLEASSYNEQFF
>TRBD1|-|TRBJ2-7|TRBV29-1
TGCAGCGTTGTAGGTCTGAGGGACAGGGGTGACCACGAGCAGTACTTC
CSVVGLRDRGDHEQYF
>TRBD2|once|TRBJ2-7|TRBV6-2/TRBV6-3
TGTGCCAGCAGTTCCCTGGGACTAGCGTTCGAGCAGTACTTC
CASSSLGLAFEQYF
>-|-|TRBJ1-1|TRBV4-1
TGCGCCAGCAGCCAAGACGGACAGACCTGGACTGAAGCTTTCTTT
CASSQDGQTWTEAFF
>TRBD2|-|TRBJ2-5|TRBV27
TGTGCCAGCAGTACTAGCGGGAGAGTAGAGACCCAGTACTTC
CASSTSGRVETQYF
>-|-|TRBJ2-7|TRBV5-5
TGTGCCAGCAGCTTGTGGGACGAGCAGTACTTC
CASSLWDEQYF
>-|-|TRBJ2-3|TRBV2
TGTGCCACCGGACCTTCCTCTTGGGATACGCAGTATTTT
CATGPSSWDTQYF
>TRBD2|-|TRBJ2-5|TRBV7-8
TGTGCCAGCAGCCGCCGACAGCGGGGGCCGGAAGAGACCCAGTACTTC
CASSRRQRGPEETQYF
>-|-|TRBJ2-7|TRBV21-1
TGTGCCAGCAGCAAAGCCCTCTGGAACAGCTCCTACGAGCAGTACTTC
CASSKALWNSSYEQYF
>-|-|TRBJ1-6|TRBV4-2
TGTGCCAGCAGCCAGCTCGGCGATTCACCCCTCCACTTT
CASSQLGDSPLHF
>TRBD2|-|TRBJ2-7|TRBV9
TGTGCCCCCAGCGTAGGGATAGCGGGGGGGCCGAGGGGGTACGAGCAGTACTTC
CAPSVGIAGGPRGYEQYF
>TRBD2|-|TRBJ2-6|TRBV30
TGTGCCTGGAGTTGGGGGGGGACTGGGGCCAACGTCCTGACTTTC
CAWSWGGTGANVLTF
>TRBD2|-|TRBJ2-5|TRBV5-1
TGCGCCAGCAGCCTCGATGGTAGCGGGTTACAAGAGACCCAGTACTTC
CASSLDGSGLQETQYF
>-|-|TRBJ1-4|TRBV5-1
TGCGCCAGCAGCTTGGCTTCTAGATTGGGCAATGAAAAACTGTTTTTT
CASSLASRLGNEKLFF
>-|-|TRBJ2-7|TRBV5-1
TGCGCCAGCAGCTGGGACTACGAGCAGTACTTC
CASSWDYEQYF
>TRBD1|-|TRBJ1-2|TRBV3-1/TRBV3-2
TGTGCCAGCAGCCCGGACAGGCTCTATGGCTACACCTTC
CASSPDRLYGYTF
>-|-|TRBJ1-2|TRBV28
TGTGCCAGCAGTTTTATGGGGATGCGGGGCTACACCTTC
CASSFMGMRGYTF
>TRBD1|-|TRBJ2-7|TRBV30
TGTGCCTGGAGTGGGACAGGTCACGAGCAGTACTTC
CAWSGTGHEQYF
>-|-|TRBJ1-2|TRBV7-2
TGTGCCAGCAGCCCCCGGGGAATAGGGCAGGGAGGCTACACCTTC
CASSPRGIGQGGYTF
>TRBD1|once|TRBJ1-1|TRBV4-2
TGTGCCAGCAGCCGAGTGGGAGGGACAGCAGAAGCTTTCTTT
CASSRVGGTAEAFF
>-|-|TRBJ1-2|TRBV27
TGTGCCAGCAGTCACCAACCCTCGGGTGGCTACACCTTC
CASSHQPSGGYTF
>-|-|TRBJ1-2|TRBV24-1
TGTGCCACCAGTGATGCAGGGAAGGACTATGGCTACACCTTC
CATSDAGKDYGYTF
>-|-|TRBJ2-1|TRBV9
TGTGCCAGCAGCGTACAGGCAGGGTCTCACAATGAGCAGTTCTTC
CASSVQAGSHNEQFF
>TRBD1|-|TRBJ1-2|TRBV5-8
TGTGCCCAGTGGAGGGGGGACAGGGGGCGCTTAAACTATGGCTACACCTTC
CAQWRGDRGRLNYGYTF
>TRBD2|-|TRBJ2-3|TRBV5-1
TGCGCCAGCAGATCTATAGCGGGAGGCACAGATACGCAGTATTTT
CASRSIAGGTDTQYF
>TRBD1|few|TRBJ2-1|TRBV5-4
TGTGCCAGCAGCTCCCGGGACAGGGACCCCTACAATGAGCAGTTCTTC
CASSSRDRDPYNEQFF
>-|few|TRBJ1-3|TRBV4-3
TGCGCCAGCAGCCAAGATAACGGAAGAAACACCATATATTTT
CASSQDNGRNTIYF
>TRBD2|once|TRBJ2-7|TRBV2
TGTGCCAGCGGGTTACCGGGACTAGCGGGAGGAGAGCAGTACTTC
CASGLPGLAGGEQYF
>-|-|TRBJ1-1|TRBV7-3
TGTGCCAGCAGCTTAAATAACAACCTGAACACTGAAGCTTTCTTT
CASSLNNNLNTEAFF
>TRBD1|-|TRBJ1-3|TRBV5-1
TGCGCCAGCAGTCGACAGGGGGCGTCCACCCTAAGCTCTGGAAACACCATATATTTT
CASSRQGASTLSSGNTIYF
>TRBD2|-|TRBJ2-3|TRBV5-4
TGTGCCAGCAGCGGACTAGCGGGAACGAGCACAGATACGCAGTATTTT
CASSGLAGTSTDTQYF
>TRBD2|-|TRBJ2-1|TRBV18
TGTGCCAGCTCACCTCCGGGACTAGCCCTCTATAGTGAGCAGTTCTTC
CASSPPGLALYSEQFF
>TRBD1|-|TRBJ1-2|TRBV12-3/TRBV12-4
TGTGCCAGCAGTCTTAAACAGGGGATAGGCTACACCTTC
CASSLKQGIGYTF
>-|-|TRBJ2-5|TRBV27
TGTGCCAGCAGTAGCTGGGAAGAGCAAGAGACCCAGTACTTC
CASSSWEEQETQYF
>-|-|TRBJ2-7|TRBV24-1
TGTGCCACCAGTGATGAACGGGGCCCCGGGGGCAACGAGCAGTACTTC
CATSDERGPGGNEQYF
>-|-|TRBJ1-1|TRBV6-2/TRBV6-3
TGTGCCAGCAGTTTCTCACCAGGGACGGGGAACACTGAAGCTTTCTTT
CASSFSPGTGNTEAFF
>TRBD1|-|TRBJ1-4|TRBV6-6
TGTGCCAGCAGTTACTTGACAGGGGGTAACGAAAAACTGTTTTTT
CASSYLTGGNEKLFF
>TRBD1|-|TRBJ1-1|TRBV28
TGTGCCAGCAGTCCACTTGGACAGGACACTGAAGCTTTCTTT
CASSPLGQDTEAFF
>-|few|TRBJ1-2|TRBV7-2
TGTGCCAGCAGCCCTCACAGGGCCTATGGCTACACCTTC
CASSPHRAYGYTF
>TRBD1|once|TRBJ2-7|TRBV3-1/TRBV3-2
TGTGCCAGCAGCCAGGGGACAGGGGGCAACGAGCAGTACTTC
CASSQGTGGNEQYF
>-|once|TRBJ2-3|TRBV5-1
TGCGCCAGCAGCCCTCAGAGCGGCACAGATACGCAGTATTTT
CASSPQSGTDTQYF
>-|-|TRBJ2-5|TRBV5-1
TGCGCCAGCAGCCTTGGGCACCCTCAAGAGACCCAGTACTTC
CASSLGHPQETQYF
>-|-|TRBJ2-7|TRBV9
TGTGCCAGCAGCGTAGGAATAACTAGCAAAACCTACGAGCAGTACTTC
CASSVGITSKTYEQYF
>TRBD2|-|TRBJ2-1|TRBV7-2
TGTGCCAGCAGTACTAGCGGGGTCTACAATGAGCAGTTCTTC
CASSTSGVYNEQFF
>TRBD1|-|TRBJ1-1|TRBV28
TGTGCCAGCAGCAATCGGGACAGGGCCGCTTTCTTT
CASSNRDRAAFF
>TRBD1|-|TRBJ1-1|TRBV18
TGTGCCAGCTCAGCAGGGGGCCTGGGGACTGAAGCTTTCTTT
CASSAGGLGTEAFF
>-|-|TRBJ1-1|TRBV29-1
TGCAGCGTATCTTTTATGGGGAAAATGAACACTGAAGCTTTCTTT
CSVSFMGKMNTEAFF